This T cell receptor beta chain derives from a study of cytomegalovirus exposure and HLA in healthy donors. For the study at large: Sequencing of roughly 180 million T cells in an earlier analysis found 95 million to 120 million unique TCR beta sequences.

CDR1 SNHLY and CDR2 FYNNEI come from the germline V gene. The CDR3 sequence is 15 residues long. Unmatched junction bases numbered 9, after V lost 3 bases and J lost 10 bases. Researchers ran the PCR with 60 Vbeta and 13 Jbeta primers. The table came from immunoSEQ multiplex PCR; TCRdb's copy has only in-frame clones and leaves some out. The sample carries 100,000 to 150,000 clones, roughly four fifths recorded once. This clone was seen more than once but under ten times. Sequencing was done on a sample of PBMCs. The chain combines TRBV2 with TRBJ2-1, with TRBD1 matching 10 bases. This TCR was sampled from a woman aged 60-75 years in good health and CMV-seronegative. As DNA, the CDR3 is TGTGCCAGCAGTGAGGACAGGGGGGTACAATGGGAGCAGTTCTTC. Its translation: CASSEDRGVQWEQFF.